This paragraph reports one TCR beta chain. Its specificity is unknown. The sample comes from a study of shared clonotypes between healthy human individuals. Whole-study findings and limits: Sequencing depth was expected to affect clonotype sharing among donors. Compared with memory subsets, naive subsets generally had larger estimated richness.

The naive CD8 population came from CD45RO-negative cells selected for CCR7, without terminally differentiated effector memory CD45RA+ cells. Donors were healthy HIV-negative adults without recent acute infections or vaccinations. Libraries were prepared by immunoSEQ multiplex PCR; TCRdb keeps only in-frame clonotypes and omits some of them. The sample lists 2 million to 2.5 million clones, approximately 95% seen once, with 1% to 1.3% in the top ten. V shed 3 bases and J 1 base; nucleotides not matched to a gene: 6. Germline CDR1 and CDR2: SGHVS and FQNEAQ. This CDR3 has 16 residues. The V gene is TRBV7-8, the J gene TRBJ2-5; the match to TRBD2 covers 9 bases. What was sequenced was naive CD8+ T cells sorted from blood. The TCR was taken from a man aged 18 to 30 in good health. The CDR3 nucleotides are TGTGCCAGCAGCTTCTTCCTAGCGGGGATCCAAGAGACCCAGTACTTC. Translating it yields CASSFFLAGIQETQYF.